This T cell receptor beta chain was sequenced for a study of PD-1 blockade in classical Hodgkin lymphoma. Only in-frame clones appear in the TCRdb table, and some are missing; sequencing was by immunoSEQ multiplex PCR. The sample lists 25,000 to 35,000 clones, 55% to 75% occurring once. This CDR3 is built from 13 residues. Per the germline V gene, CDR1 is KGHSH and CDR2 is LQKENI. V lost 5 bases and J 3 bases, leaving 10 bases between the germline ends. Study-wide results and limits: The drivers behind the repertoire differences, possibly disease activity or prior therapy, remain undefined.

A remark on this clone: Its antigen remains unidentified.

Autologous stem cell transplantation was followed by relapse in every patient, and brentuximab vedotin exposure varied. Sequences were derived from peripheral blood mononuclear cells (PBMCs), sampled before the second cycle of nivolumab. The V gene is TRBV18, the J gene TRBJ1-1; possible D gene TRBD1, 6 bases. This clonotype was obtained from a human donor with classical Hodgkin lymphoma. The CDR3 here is CASSWDMYTEAFF. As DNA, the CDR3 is TGTGCCAGCTCATGGGACATGTACACTGAAGCTTTCTTT.